The TCR beta chain described here comes from a study of blood T cell repertoires in COVID-19. The method was immunoSEQ multiplex PCR; TCRdb's version includes in-frame clones alone and lacks a portion of them. The table shows around 220,000 clones, with roughly 89% occurring only once. V gave up 0 bases and J gave up 6 bases, with 25 bases separating them. The CDR3 has 18 amino acids. The germline CDR1 and CDR2 sequences are SGHNT and YYREEE (reference sequence). This rearrangement joins TRBV5-4 to TRBJ2-7; weak D call: TRBD2 (5 bases). The specimen sequenced was PBMCs or T cells enriched from blood (not recorded which). The receptor was isolated from a woman aged 40 to 49 who had recovered from COVID-19. In nucleotides, the CDR3 is TGTGCCAGCAGCTTGGCCCCGGGTACCAGCCTAAGTGCGGGCGAGCAGTACGTC. Encoded protein: CASSLAPGTSLSAGEQYV.